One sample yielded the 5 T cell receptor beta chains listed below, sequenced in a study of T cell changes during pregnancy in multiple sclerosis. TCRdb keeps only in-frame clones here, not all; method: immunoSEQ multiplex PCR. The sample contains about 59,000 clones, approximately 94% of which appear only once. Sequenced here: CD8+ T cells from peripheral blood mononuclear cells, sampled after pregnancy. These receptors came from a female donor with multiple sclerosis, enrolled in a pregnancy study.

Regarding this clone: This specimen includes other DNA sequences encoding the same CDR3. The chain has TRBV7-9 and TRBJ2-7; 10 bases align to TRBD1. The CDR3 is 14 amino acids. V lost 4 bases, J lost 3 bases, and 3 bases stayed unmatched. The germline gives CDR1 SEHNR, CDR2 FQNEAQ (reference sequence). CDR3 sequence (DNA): TGTGCCAGCAGCTCGGGACAGGGGAACTACGAGCAGTACTTC. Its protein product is CASSSGQGNYEQYF.

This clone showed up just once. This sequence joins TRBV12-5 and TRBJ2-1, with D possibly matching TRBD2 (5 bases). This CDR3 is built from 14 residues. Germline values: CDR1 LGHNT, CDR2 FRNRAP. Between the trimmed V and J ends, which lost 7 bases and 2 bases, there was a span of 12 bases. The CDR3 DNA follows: TGTGCTAGTGTGAGCGGCGGAGCCTACAATGAGCAGTTCTTC. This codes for CASVSGGAYNEQFF.

DNA of the CDR3: TGTGCCAGCAGCTTAAGCGGGAACTATGGCTACACCTTC. Protein: CASSLSGNYGYTF. The chain combines TRBV11-2 with TRBJ1-2; D unresolved. CDR1 is SGHAT, CDR2 FQNNGV, per germline. Between the trimmed V and J ends, which lost 2 bases and 2 bases, there was a span of 6 bases. The CDR3 is 13 amino acids.

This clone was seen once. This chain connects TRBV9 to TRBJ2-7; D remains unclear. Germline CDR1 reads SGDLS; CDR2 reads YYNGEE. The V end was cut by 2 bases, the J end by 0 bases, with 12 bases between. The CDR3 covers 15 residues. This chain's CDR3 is CASSVGGLDSYEQYF. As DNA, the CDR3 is TGTGCCAGCAGCGTCGGCGGTTTGGACTCCTACGAGCAGTACTTC.

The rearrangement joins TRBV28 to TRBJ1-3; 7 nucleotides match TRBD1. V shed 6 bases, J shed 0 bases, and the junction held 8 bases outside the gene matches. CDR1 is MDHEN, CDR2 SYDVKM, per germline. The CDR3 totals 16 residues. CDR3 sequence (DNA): TGTGCCAGCAGCCGGGGACAGTACAGCTCTGGAAACACCATATATTTT. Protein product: CASSRGQYSSGNTIYF.